Below, one TCR beta chain is given with its context. The target antigen is unknown. This sample is part of a study of blood T cells in healthy people across ages. Findings of the study overall: A strong correlation was seen between TCR beta diversity and naive T cell percentage. A roughly linear age-dependent decrease characterized TCR beta diversity per million T cells.

CDR3 length equals 17 residues. The trim removed 0 bases at V and 8 bases at J, leaving 9 bases unmatched. Germline-derived CDR1 and CDR2 are LGHNA and YSLEER. Extraction of total RNA produced a minimum of 5.5 micrograms from each sample. Primers used in a second PCR of about 7 to 12 cycles were a sample-barcoded 5' primer and a J-beta primer mix. Sequencing of every sample gave 2.5 million or more CDR3-containing paired-end reads. TCRdb re-derived calls from the 5' RACE reads in MiXCR, one entry per CDR3 protein. The repertoire consists of around 1.1 million distinct CDR3 sequences, with about two fifths occurring once and the leading ten covering around 12%.

This sequence joins TRBV4-3 and TRBJ2-1, with 11 bases lining up with TRBD2. Source material: blood. This sequence was found in a man between 18 and 35 years old in good health. CDR3 sequence reads: CASSQDGASGGRDEQFF. CDR3 DNA sequence: TGCGCCAGCAGCCAAGACGGCGCTAGCGGGGGGCGGGATGAGCAGTTCTTC.